This TCR beta chain was captured in a study of CD4 T cells in relation to SARS-CoV-2 and coronaviruses. About the study: Shared crossreactive spike epitopes were mapped to their HLA restriction.

This clone was detected a few times. Antigen: not known. V dropped 2 bases and J dropped 1 base, with 14 bases sitting between them. The germline V gene encodes CDR1 SGHTA and CDR2 FQGNSA. The CDR3 is 17 amino acids. TCRdb keeps only in-frame clones here, not all; method: immunoSEQ multiplex PCR. The data contain about 36,000 clones, roughly four fifths of them singletons. This clonotype was sampled from an adult with COVID-19. The sample taken for sequencing was naive CD4+ T cells from PBMCs, cultured in vitro. Subset given: naive CD4+ T cells isolated by negative enrichment. The genes are TRBV7-2 and TRBJ2-2; tentative D call: TRBD2 (6 bases). This chain's CDR3 is CASSLFSTGVNTGELFF. CDR3 coding DNA: TGTGCCAGCAGCTTATTTTCGACGGGAGTGAACACCGGGGAGCTGTTTTTT.